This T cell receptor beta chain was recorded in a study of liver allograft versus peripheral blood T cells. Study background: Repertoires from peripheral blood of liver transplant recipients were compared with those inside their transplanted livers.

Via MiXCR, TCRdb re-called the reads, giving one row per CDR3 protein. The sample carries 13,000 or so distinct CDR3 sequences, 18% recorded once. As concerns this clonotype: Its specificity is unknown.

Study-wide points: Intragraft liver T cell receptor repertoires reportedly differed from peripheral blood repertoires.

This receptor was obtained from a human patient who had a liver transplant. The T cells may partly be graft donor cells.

The DNA of the CDR3 is TGTGCCAGCAGTTTTAATATGGGGTCCCCAAGCAATCAGCCCCAGCATTTT. It codes for CASSFNMGSPSNQPQHF. The chain combines TRBV28 with TRBJ1-5; D not certain. Trimming left V 3 bases short and J 1 base short, with 16 bases between. Germline CDR1 reads MDHEN; CDR2 reads SYDVKM. This CDR3 region has 17 residues.